Following are 3 T cell receptor beta chains from one sample sequenced in a study of cytomegalovirus exposure and HLA in healthy donors. The PCR was carried out with 60 Vbeta primers and 13 Jbeta primers. Clones were sequenced by immunoSEQ multiplex PCR, and TCRdb holds only the in-frame ones, with some missing. The table has around 120,000 clones, around 80% seen once. What was sequenced was PBMCs. The receptors stem from a man in his forties or fifties in good health and CMV-seronegative.

The chain uses TRBV27 and TRBJ1-2; 7 positions agree with TRBD1. In germline, CDR1 is MNHEY, CDR2 SMNVEV (reference sequence). The trim removed 5 bases at V and 4 bases at J, leaving 16 bases unmatched. This CDR3 has 17 amino acids. For the CDR3, the DNA is TGTGCCAGCAGTCGAGGGGCGACAGGGAGAGGCGGCTATGGCTACACCTTC. This gives the protein CASSRGATGRGGYGYTF.

The gene calls are TRBV4-1 and TRBJ1-3; D unresolved. Germline values: CDR1 MGHRA, CDR2 YSYEKL. V lost 4 bases, J lost 2 bases, and 12 bases lay in between. This CDR3 has 15 residues. The CDR3 region has the DNA TGCGCCAGCAGCCTCATGCTGGCGGCTGGAAACACCATATATTTT. It specifies CASSLMLAAGNTIYF.

The chain uses TRBV19 and TRBJ1-1; possibly TRBD1 for D (5 bases). Germline V CDR1 and CDR2: LNHDA, SQIVND (reference sequence). V was shortened by 7 bases and J by 4 bases, with 16 bases between the two germline ends. The length of the CDR3 is 14 residues. The chain's CDR3 is CASKDSRYFTEAFF. The DNA for the CDR3 is TGTGCCAGTAAAGACAGCCGATACTTCACTGAAGCTTTCTTT. Using reference TRBV19 and TRBJ1-1 for the parts outside the CDR3, the full variable domain is DGGITQSPKYLFRKEGQNVTLSCEQNLNHDAMYWYRQDPGQGLRLIYYSQIVNDFQKGDIAEGYSVSREKKESFPLTVTSAQKNPTAFYLCASKDSRYFTEAFFGQGTRLTVV.